The 6 T cell receptor beta chains below all came from one sample that was sequenced in a study of T cells after yellow fever vaccination. TCRdb used MiXCR to reprocess the 5' RACE reads, holding one entry per CDR3 protein. In the table there are around 250,000 distinct CDR3 sequences, around 4.9% of which are singletons. Source: CD4+ T cells sorted from PBMCs, taken on the day of the yellow fever booster vaccination. The receptors stem from a man aged 18 to 30 who received the YFV17D yellow fever vaccine.

This clonotype has only a few counts. The chain combines TRBV27 with TRBJ2-1; 7 positions agree with TRBD1. Trimming cost V 8 bases and J 6 bases; bases outside gene matches: 7. The CDR3 consists of 13 residues. From germline, CDR1 is MNHEY and CDR2 SMNVEV (reference sequence). This chain's CDR3 is CASYSQGVNEQFF. The CDR3 DNA follows: TGTGCCAGCTACTCCCAGGGGGTCAATGAGCAGTTCTTC.

This clonotype has a count of ten or more. The chain carries TRBV18 and TRBJ1-3, with D unresolved. V was trimmed by 2 bases and J by 0 bases, leaving 11 bases between them. The CDR3 has 16 amino acids. CDR1 and CDR2 (germline): KGHSH, LQKENI. CDR3: CASSPLDGFSGNTIYF. CDR3 DNA sequence: TGTGCCAGCTCACCATTAGACGGCTTCTCTGGAAACACCATATATTTT.

This clonotype occurred many times. The V gene is TRBV7-2, the J gene TRBJ2-5; 7 positions match TRBD2. Germline trimming cut 5 bases from V and 5 bases from J; bases unmatched to any gene: 17. Germline V gene lookup returns CDR1 SGHTA and CDR2 FQGNSA. This CDR3 spans 17 amino acids. CDR3 DNA sequence: TGTGCCAGCAGCCGGATGTTGTTGACGGGGGGAGGGGAGACCCAGTACTTC. Amino acid sequence: CASSRMLLTGGGETQYF.

The J gene is TRBJ1-4, the V gene TRBV27, with D perhaps TRBD1 (5 bases). V lost 1 base, J lost 7 bases, and 10 bases lay in between. This CDR3 spans 14 amino acids. Germline V CDR1 and CDR2: MNHEY, SMNVEV (reference sequence). The CDR3 sequence: CASSLFRGVEKLFF. The CDR3, as DNA: TGTGCCAGCAGTTTATTCCGGGGGGTTGAAAAACTGTTTTTT.

This clonotype has a handful of counts. This chain connects TRBV5-1 to TRBJ2-7; possible D gene TRBD1, 6 bases. V was pared by 0 bases and J by 3 bases, with 7 bases between. Germline CDR1 reads SGHRS; CDR2 reads YFSETQ. The CDR3 loop spans 13 amino acids. This CDR3 reads CASSLEGDYEQYV. DNA for the CDR3: TGCGCCAGCAGCTTGGAGGGGGACTACGAGCAGTACGTC.

V usage is TRBV5-8 and J usage is TRBJ2-1, with TRBD1 matching 8 bases. Germline lookup yields CDR1 SGHTS and CDR2 YDEGEE. The length of the CDR3 is 14 residues. The V gene end was trimmed by 6 bases and the J gene end by 8 bases; junction bases not matched to a gene: 10. The CDR3 here is CASITRTGSHEQFF. The CDR3 bases are TGTGCCAGCATCACCAGGACAGGGAGCCATGAGCAGTTCTTC.